A single sample is the source of the 22 T cell receptor beta chains below, sequenced in a study of T-cell memory formation after mild COVID-19. MiXCR, run by TCRdb on the 5' RACE reads, gives a single entry per CDR3 protein. The sample holds some 120,000 distinct CDR3 sequences; approximately 5.9% are singletons and the top ten take 2% to 2.5%. The sequenced material came from PBMCs or a T cell subset sorted from them (not recorded which). The origin of the receptors is an adult woman who had mild COVID-19 (a few samples of this study predate the infection). Cell type and time point are not known.

This clonotype was seen at least ten times. This chain links TRBV7-3 with TRBJ2-2; no firm D call. From germline, CDR1 is SGHTA and CDR2 FQGTGA. The CDR3 has 14 residues. Trimming left V 3 bases short and J 0 bases short, with 5 bases between. Here the CDR3 reads CASSLAANTGELFF. In nucleotides, the CDR3 is TGTGCCAGCAGCTTGGCAGCGAACACCGGGGAGCTGTTTTTT.

This clonotype showed up just a few times. The chain carries TRBV7-8 and TRBJ2-5, with D possibly matching TRBD2 (6 bases). Germline V gives CDR1 SGHVS, CDR2 FQNEAQ. Trimming shortened V by 5 bases and J by 1 base, and 11 bases separated the two germline ends. The CDR3 consists of 14 residues. The CDR3: CASSNSGAQETQYF. Here the CDR3 DNA reads TGTGCCAGCAGCAATAGCGGAGCCCAAGAGACCCAGTACTTC.

The chain combines TRBV11-3 with TRBJ2-2; D remains ambiguous. The V gene lost 5 bases and the J gene lost 1 base, with 14 bases spanning the gap. Germline values: CDR1 SGHNT, CDR2 YENEEA. This CDR3 spans 16 amino acids. The CDR3 DNA follows: TGTGCCAGCAGCCTGTTTAATGCCGAGAACACCGGGGAGCTGTTTTTT. As protein: CASSLFNAENTGELFF.

J is TRBJ1-6 and V is TRBV5-5; D is undetermined. The V and J ends lost 4 bases and 8 bases respectively, with 10 bases between them. CDR1 SGHKS and CDR2 YYEKEE come from the germline V gene (reference sequence). The CDR3 has 13 amino acids. The CDR3 here is CASSLPFDSPLHF. DNA of the CDR3: TGTGCCAGCAGCCTACCATTTGATTCACCCCTCCACTTT.

This clonotype was detected only a few times. The rearrangement joins TRBV4-1 to TRBJ1-5; D is possibly TRBD1 (5 bases). With 5 bases removed from V and 3 bases from J, the gap between germline ends came to 8 bases. CDR1 MGHRA and CDR2 YSYEKL come from the germline V gene. There are 13 residues in the CDR3. CDR3 region: CASSRGPNQPQHF. The CDR3 DNA reads TGCGCCAGCAGCAGGGGCCCCAATCAGCCCCAGCATTTT.

CDR3 nucleotide sequence: TGTGCCAGCTCACCAACGGCGGGGGCTGAAAAACTGTTTTTT. Protein: CASSPTAGAEKLFF. V is TRBV18 and J is TRBJ1-4; a weak D match, TRBD1 (6 bases). The CDR3 runs 14 residues. CDR1 is KGHSH and CDR2 is LQKENI in the germline V gene. Trimming stripped 2 bases from V and 7 bases from J, with 11 bases between.

Notes on this clonotype: This may be a read error: a much more frequent sequence differs by one nucleotide. The conserved final phenylalanine or tryptophan is absent from the CDR3, which likely points to a read error. The chain links TRBV29-1 to TRBJ2-7, with D possibly called TRBD1 or TRBD2 (5 bases each). The CDR3 spans 13 residues. Germline CDR1 reads SQVTM; CDR2 reads ANQGSEA. V lost 7 bases and J 0 bases, leaving 13 bases between the germline ends. The CDR3: CSAYGDLSYEQYS. DNA for the CDR3: TGCAGCGCCTATGGGGACCTCTCCTACGAGCAGTACTCC.

The rearrangement joins TRBV9 to TRBJ2-7; possibly TRBD1 for D (5 bases). Germline CDR1 is SGDLS and CDR2 is YYNGEE. V gave up 1 base and J gave up 2 bases, with 22 bases separating them. The CDR3 consists of 18 residues. The CDR3 DNA is TGTGCCAGCAGCGTAACGGCCGGCCCAGCGCAGGGCCCCTACGAGCAGTACTTC. Translated: CASSVTAGPAQGPYEQYF. The full variable domain, rest sourced from reference TRBV9 and TRBJ2-7, is DSGVTQTPKHLITATGQRVTLRCSPRSGDLSVYWYQQSLDQGLQFLIQYYNGEERAKGNILERFSAQQFPDLHSELNLSSLELGDSALYFCASSVTAGPAQGPYEQYFGPGTRLTVT.

The rearrangement links TRBV3-1 to TRBJ1-2; no clear D gene. V was cut by 0 bases and J by 4 bases, with 12 bases left in between. The CDR3 is 15 amino acids. The germline gives CDR1 LGHDT, CDR2 YNNKEL (reference sequence). CDR3 sequence (DNA): TGTGCCAGCAGCCAAGATGGAAGCCCGAGCTATGGCTACACCTTC. As protein: CASSQDGSPSYGYTF.

This clonotype came up many times. The rearrangement uses TRBV5-5 and TRBJ2-7; D remains unclear. The CDR3 length is 14 residues. Trimming left V 0 bases short and J 3 bases short, with 10 bases between. Germline values: CDR1 SGHKS, CDR2 YYEKEE (reference sequence). The CDR3 spells CASSLERVGYEQYF. The CDR3 DNA follows: TGTGCCAGCAGCTTGGAAAGGGTGGGCTACGAGCAGTACTTC.

The chain employs TRBV5-1 and TRBJ2-3; D might be TRBD1 (6 bases). Germline CDR1 is SGHRS and CDR2 is YFSETQ. The V gene lost 0 bases and the J gene lost 4 bases, with 15 bases spanning the gap. The CDR3 is 16 residues long. The CDR3 region is CASSLGTVFGADTQYF. The CDR3 region has the DNA TGCGCCAGCAGCTTGGGGACAGTCTTTGGCGCAGATACGCAGTATTTT.

The sample holds many counts of this clonotype. The rearrangement uses TRBV5-1 and TRBJ2-3; 13 bases map to TRBD2. With 4 bases clipped from V and 4 bases from J, the junction kept 6 bases outside the gene matches. CDR1 is SGHRS and CDR2 is YFSETQ in the germline V gene. CDR3 length equals 16 residues. The CDR3 DNA sequence: TGCGCCAGCAGCCCCCCGGGGACTAGCGGGGCAGATACGCAGTATTTT. Translating gives CASSPPGTSGADTQYF. Looking up the rest from reference TRBV5-1 and TRBJ2-3 gives the full variable domain: KAGVTQTPRYLIKTRGQQVTLSCSPISGHRSVSWYQQTPGQGLQFLFEYFSETQRNKGNFPGRFSGRQFSNSRSEMNVSTLELGDSALYLCASSPPGTSGADTQYFGPGTRLTVL.

At least ten counts were recorded for this clonotype. The chain couples TRBV24-1 to TRBJ2-1; maybe TRBD1 (7 bases). Germline CDR1 reads KGHDR; CDR2 reads SFDVKD. V was pared by 10 bases and J by 7 bases, with 19 bases between. The CDR3 sequence is 14 residues long. This CDR3 is CATRGAGGRNEQFF. The CDR3 nucleotides read TGTGCCACTCGAGGGGCAGGGGGGAGGAATGAGCAGTTCTTC.

Note on this clonotype: An end of the junction differs from the germline gene, which may be a read error. The chain joins TRBV4-1 to TRBJ2-7; D possibly uses TRBD1 or TRBD2 (5 bases each). The CDR3 loop spans 16 amino acids. CDR1 MGHRA and CDR2 YSYEKL come from the germline V gene. The CDR3 DNA follows: TGCGCCAGCAGCCCCTCCGGGACGCTGAGCTCCTGCGAGCAGTACTTC. Translation: CASSPSGTLSSCEQYF.

This clonotype was picked up many times. V usage is TRBV29-1 and J usage is TRBJ2-5; D gene ambiguous. Germline V lookup: CDR1 SQVTM, CDR2 ANQGSEA. Trimming stripped 0 bases from V and 1 base from J, with 9 bases between. This CDR3 is built from 14 residues. CDR3 sequence reads: CSVEDWRIQETQYF. CDR3 sequence (DNA): TGCAGCGTTGAAGATTGGCGGATCCAAGAGACCCAGTACTTC. Together with reference TRBV29-1 and TRBJ2-5, the CDR3 gives the full variable domain: SAVISQKPSRDICQRGTSLTIQCQVDSQVTMMFWYRQQPGQSLTLIATANQGSEATYESGFVIDKFPISRPNLTFSTLTVSNMSPEDSSIYLCSVEDWRIQETQYFGPGTRLLVL.

This clonotype was detected only a few times. The V call is TRBV5-4, the J call TRBJ2-7; 13 positions agree with TRBD2. The CDR3 is 18 residues long. Germline CDR1 reads SGHNT; CDR2 reads YYREEE (reference sequence). V trimming: 0 bases; J trimming: 2 bases; junction bases outside the gene matches: 8. In DNA form, the CDR3 reads TGTGCCAGCAGCTTGGCCCTGGGACTAGCGGGGTCCACCTACGAGCAGTACTTC. It translates to CASSLALGLAGSTYEQYF.

In its sample, this clonotype was seen a few times. The rearrangement links TRBV3-1 to TRBJ2-7; maybe TRBD2 (5 bases). Germline lookup yields CDR1 LGHDT and CDR2 YNNKEL (reference sequence). This CDR3 spans 14 amino acids. V lost 5 bases and J 3 bases, leaving 14 bases between the germline ends. CDR3 residues: CASSEIAGLYEQYF. In DNA form, the CDR3 reads TGTGCCAGCAGCGAGATTGCGGGCCTCTACGAGCAGTACTTC.

Only a few counts were recorded for this clonotype. The genes are TRBV20-1 and TRBJ1-1; TRBD1 is a possible D gene (6 bases). Trimming took off 1 base at V and 1 base at J, with 19 bases between the two ends. The germline CDR1 and CDR2 sequences are DFQATT and SNEGSKA (reference sequence). CDR3 length: 17 amino acids. DNA of the CDR3: TGCAGTGCTAGAGGGAGGAGGGGGTCGCTACGGAACACTGAAGCTTTCTTT. It specifies CSARGRRGSLRNTEAFF.

This clonotype was observed a few times. V is TRBV2 and J is TRBJ2-2, with TRBD1 as a possible D gene (5 bases). Trimming shortened V by 6 bases and J by 7 bases, and 15 bases separated the two germline ends. Germline V gene lookup returns CDR1 SNHLY and CDR2 FYNNEI. CDR3 length: 14 residues. The CDR3 nucleotides read TGTGCCAGCAGCGTTACAGGTTCTTACGGGGAGCTGTTTTTT. It encodes CASSVTGSYGELFF.

The chain combines TRBV20-1 with TRBJ2-2, with D possibly being TRBD1 (5 bases). CDR3 length: 16 amino acids. The ends were cut back, 5 bases at V and 0 bases at J, with 16 bases in the middle. Germline assignment: CDR1 DFQATT and CDR2 SNEGSKA (reference sequence). The CDR3 DNA reads TGCAGTGCTCCGCGGACACTATCTCCGAACACCGGGGAGCTGTTTTTT. It translates to CSAPRTLSPNTGELFF.

In its sample, this clonotype was seen a few times. The rearrangement joins TRBV24-1 to TRBJ2-1, with a weak D call TRBD2 (7 bases). Germline CDR1 KGHDR, CDR2 SFDVKD. V was trimmed by 2 bases and J by 5 bases, leaving 18 bases between them. The CDR3 has 17 residues. CDR3 sequence: CATSDWGRGRGDNEQFF. DNA of the CDR3: TGTGCCACCAGTGATTGGGGGAGGGGTAGGGGGGACAATGAGCAGTTCTTC.

Here the CDR3 reads CASRFVSGANVLTF. The DNA of the CDR3 is TGCGCCAGCAGATTTGTTTCCGGGGCCAACGTCCTGACTTTC. V gene TRBV5-1 combines with J gene TRBJ2-6, with no clear D. Per the germline V gene, CDR1 is SGHRS and CDR2 is YFSETQ. The germline V and J ends were trimmed by 5 bases and 4 bases, with 10 bases remaining between them. The CDR3 length is 14 residues.